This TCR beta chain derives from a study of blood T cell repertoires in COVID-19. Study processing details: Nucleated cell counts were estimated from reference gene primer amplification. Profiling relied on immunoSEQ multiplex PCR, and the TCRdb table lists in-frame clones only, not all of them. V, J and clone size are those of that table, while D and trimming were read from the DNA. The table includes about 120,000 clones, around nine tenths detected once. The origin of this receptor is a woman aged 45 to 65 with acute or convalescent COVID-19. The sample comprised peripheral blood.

The CDR3 protein is CASTPAGLNTEAFF. The CDR3 DNA sequence: TGTGCCAGCACCCCCGCAGGGTTGAACACTGAAGCTTTCTTT. V and J are TRBV6-6 and TRBJ1-1; possibly TRBD1 for D (5 bases). Trimming pared 7 bases from V and 0 bases from J, leaving 12 bases between. The germline V gene encodes CDR1 MNHNY and CDR2 SVGAGI (reference sequence). The CDR3 extends over 14 amino acids.